This entry is about one T cell receptor (beta chain). Its antigen is still unknown. This record comes from a study of graft-versus-host responses after intestinal transplantation. Across the whole study: All recipients were transplanted with multivisceral, liver-intestinal, or isolated intestinal grafts. Every recipient had anti-thymocyte globulin induction and 3 to 4 years of tacrolimus plus steroids.

Using immunoSEQ multiplex PCR, the repertoire was profiled, and TCRdb retains in-frame clones only, with some absent. The sample contains 25,000 to 35,000 clones, 90% to 95% of which appear only once. V was trimmed by 0 bases and J by 3 bases, leaving 9 bases between them. The CDR3 length is 14 residues. Looked up from germline, CDR1 is MGHRA and CDR2 is YSYEKL. Study-wide results and caveats: GvH clones were found in recipient marrow; some appeared first in ileum or blood. After transplant, early declines in HvG clones were associated with peak levels of circulating GvH clones.

Sequencing was performed on PBMCs, taken approximately 69 days after intestinal transplant. The clonotype comes from a human patient who received an intestinal transplant, so some T cells may come from the graft donor. V is TRBV4-1 and J is TRBJ2-7; TRBD2 might be the D (5 bases). The CDR3 bases are TGCGCCAGCAGCCAAGATTGGAGCGGCTACGAGCAGTACTTC. Amino acid sequence: CASSQDWSGYEQYF.